The clone carrying this T cell receptor beta chain was detected only a few times. Its antigen is undetermined. This specimen belongs to a study of CD8 T cells in ankylosing spondylitis. Study-wide results and caveats: It appeared that ankylosing spondylitis blood was characterized by a TCR beta motif of under ten highly homologous variants.

TCR beta libraries were made by quantitative 5'-RACE with molecular barcodes. TCRdb independently ran MiXCR on the 5' RACE reads; one entry per CDR3 protein. The sample has fewer than 400,000 distinct CDR3 sequences; 6.5% to 10% are singletons. Germline-derived CDR1 and CDR2 are SQVTM and ANQGSEA. The CDR3 totals 17 residues. Trimming took 5 bases from V and 3 from J; bases not matched to a gene: 13. The sequence was obtained from a male donor with ankylosing spondylitis. The genes are TRBV29-1 and TRBJ2-1; TRBD2 matches at 10 bases. Sequencing was carried out using blood, either unsorted or a sorted T cell fraction (not recorded which). CDR3 nucleotide sequence: TGCAGCGTTTCCCCCGGACTAGCGGACTTACTCTACAATGAGCAGTTCTTC. Its protein product is CSVSPGLADLLYNEQFF.